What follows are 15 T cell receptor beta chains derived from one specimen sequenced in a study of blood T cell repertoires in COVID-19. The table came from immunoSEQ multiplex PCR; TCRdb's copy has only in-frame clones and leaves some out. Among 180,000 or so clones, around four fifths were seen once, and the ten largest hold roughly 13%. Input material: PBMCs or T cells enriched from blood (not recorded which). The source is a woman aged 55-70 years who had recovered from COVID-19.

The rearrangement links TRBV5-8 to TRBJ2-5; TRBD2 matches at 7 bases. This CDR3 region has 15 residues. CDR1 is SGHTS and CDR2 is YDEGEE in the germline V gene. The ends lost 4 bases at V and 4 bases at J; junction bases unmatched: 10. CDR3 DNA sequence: TGTGCCAGCAGCCCTTGGGGAGGGAGAGGAGAGACCCAGTACTTC. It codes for CASSPWGGRGETQYF. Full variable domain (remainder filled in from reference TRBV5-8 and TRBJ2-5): EAGVTQSPTHLIKTRGQQATLRCSPISGHTSVYWYQQALGLGLQFLLWYDEGEERNRGNFPPRFSGRQFPNYSSELNVNALELEDSALYLCASSPWGGRGETQYFGPGTRLLVL.

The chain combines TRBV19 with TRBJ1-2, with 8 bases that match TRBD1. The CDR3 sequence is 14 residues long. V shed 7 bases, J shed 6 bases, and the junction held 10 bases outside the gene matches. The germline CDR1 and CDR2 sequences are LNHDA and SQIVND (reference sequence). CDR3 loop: CASTMGRQGHGYTF. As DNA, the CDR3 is TGTGCCAGTACCATGGGGAGACAGGGGCATGGCTACACCTTC. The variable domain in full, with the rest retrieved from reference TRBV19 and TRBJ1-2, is DGGITQSPKYLFRKEGQNVTLSCEQNLNHDAMYWYRQDPGQGLRLIYYSQIVNDFQKGDIAEGYSVSREKKESFPLTVTSAQKNPTAFYLCASTMGRQGHGYTFGSGTRLTVV.

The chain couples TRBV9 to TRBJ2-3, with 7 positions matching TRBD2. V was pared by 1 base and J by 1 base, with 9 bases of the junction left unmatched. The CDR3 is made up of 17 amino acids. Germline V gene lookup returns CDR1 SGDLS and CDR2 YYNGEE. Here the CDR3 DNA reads TGTGCCAGCAGCGTATCGACTAGCCCCCGGGGCACAGATACGCAGTATTTT. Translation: CASSVSTSPRGTDTQYF.

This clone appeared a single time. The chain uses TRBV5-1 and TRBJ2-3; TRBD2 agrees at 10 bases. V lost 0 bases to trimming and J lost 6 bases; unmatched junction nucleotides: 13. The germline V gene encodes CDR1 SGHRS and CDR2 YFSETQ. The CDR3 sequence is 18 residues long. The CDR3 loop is CASSLDSGTSVLSDTQYF. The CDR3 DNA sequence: TGCGCCAGCAGCTTGGACTCCGGGACTAGCGTCCTAAGTGATACGCAGTATTTT.

This chain's CDR3 is CASSPSHSRGNEQFF. In nucleotides, the CDR3 is TGCGCCAGCAGCCCAAGTCACTCCCGGGGTAATGAGCAGTTCTTC. This chain joins TRBV4-1 and TRBJ2-1; D perhaps matches TRBD2 (5 bases). Between the trimmed V and J ends, which lost 4 bases and 7 bases, there was a span of 17 bases. CDR3 length equals 15 residues. Germline assignment: CDR1 MGHRA and CDR2 YSYEKL.

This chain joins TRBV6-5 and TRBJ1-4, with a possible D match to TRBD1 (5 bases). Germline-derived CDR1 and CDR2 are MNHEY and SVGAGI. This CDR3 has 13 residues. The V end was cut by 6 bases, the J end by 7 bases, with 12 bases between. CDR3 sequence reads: CASSASGGEKLFF. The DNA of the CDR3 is TGTGCCAGCAGCGCTTCCGGGGGTGAAAAACTGTTTTTT.

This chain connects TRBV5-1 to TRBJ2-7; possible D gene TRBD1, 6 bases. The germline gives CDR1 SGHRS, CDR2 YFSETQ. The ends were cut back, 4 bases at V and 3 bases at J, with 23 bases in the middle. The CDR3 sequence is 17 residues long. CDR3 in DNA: TGCGCCAGCAGCCCGACAAGCCTAGGGGGAAACCTCTACGAGCAGTACTTC. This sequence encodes CASSPTSLGGNLYEQYF.

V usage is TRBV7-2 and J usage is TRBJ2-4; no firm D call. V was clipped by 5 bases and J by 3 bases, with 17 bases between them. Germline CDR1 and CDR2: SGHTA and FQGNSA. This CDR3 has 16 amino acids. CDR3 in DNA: TGTGCCAGCAGCCTCCGGGTTTTTGGCGGCAAAAACATTCAGTACTTC. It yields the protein CASSLRVFGGKNIQYF.

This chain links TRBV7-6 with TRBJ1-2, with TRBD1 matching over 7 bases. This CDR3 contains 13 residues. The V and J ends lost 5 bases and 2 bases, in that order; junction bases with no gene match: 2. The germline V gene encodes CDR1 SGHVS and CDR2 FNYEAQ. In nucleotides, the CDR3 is TGTGCCAGCAGCCTGGGACAGAACTATGGCTACACCTTC. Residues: CASSLGQNYGYTF.

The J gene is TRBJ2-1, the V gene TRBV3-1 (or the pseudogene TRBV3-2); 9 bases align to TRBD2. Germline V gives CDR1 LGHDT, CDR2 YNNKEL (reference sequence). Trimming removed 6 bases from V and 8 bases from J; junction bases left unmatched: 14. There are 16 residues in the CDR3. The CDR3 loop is CASRSTGGRASDEQFF. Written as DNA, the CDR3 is TGTGCCAGCAGAAGTACAGGCGGGAGGGCAAGCGATGAGCAGTTCTTC.

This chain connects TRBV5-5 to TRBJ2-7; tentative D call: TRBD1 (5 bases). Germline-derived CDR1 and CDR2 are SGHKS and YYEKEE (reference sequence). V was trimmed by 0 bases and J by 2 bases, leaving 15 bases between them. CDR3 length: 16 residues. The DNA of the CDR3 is TGTGCCAGCAGCTTGGCGTCGGCAGGGCCCCCCTACGAGCAGTACTTC. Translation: CASSLASAGPPYEQYF.

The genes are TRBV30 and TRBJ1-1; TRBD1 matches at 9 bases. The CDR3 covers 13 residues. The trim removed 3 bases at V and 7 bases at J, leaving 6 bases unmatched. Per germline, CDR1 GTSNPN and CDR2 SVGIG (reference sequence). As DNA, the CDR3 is TGTGCCTGGAGGGGACAGGGTGGCAATGAAGCTTTCTTT. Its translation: CAWRGQGGNEAFF. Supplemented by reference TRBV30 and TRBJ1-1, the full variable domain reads SQTIHQWPATLVQPVGSPLSLECTVEGTSNPNLYWYRQAAGRGLQLLFYSVGIGQISSEVPQNLSASRPQDRQFILSSKKLLLSDSGFYLCAWRGQGGNEAFFGQGTRLTVV.

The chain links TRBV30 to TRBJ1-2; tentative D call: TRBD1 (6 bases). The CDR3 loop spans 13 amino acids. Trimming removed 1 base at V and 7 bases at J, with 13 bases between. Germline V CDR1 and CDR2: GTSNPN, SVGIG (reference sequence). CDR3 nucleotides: TGTGCCTGGAGTGCAGGGGTCTCCGGTGGCTACACCTTC. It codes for CAWSAGVSGGYTF.

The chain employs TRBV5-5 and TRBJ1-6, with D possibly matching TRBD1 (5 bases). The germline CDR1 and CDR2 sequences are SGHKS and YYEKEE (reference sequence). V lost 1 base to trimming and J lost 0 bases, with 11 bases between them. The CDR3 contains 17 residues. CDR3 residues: CASSLSQGGSYNSPLHF. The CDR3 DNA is TGTGCCAGCAGCTTGTCCCAGGGTGGCTCCTATAATTCACCCCTCCACTTT.

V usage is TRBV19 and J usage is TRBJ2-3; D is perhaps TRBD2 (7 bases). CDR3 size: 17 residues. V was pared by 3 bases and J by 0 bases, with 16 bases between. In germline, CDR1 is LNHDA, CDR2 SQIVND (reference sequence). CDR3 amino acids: CASSISLGGGSTDTQYF. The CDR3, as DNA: TGTGCCAGTAGTATCAGTCTGGGGGGGGGCAGCACAGATACGCAGTATTTT.